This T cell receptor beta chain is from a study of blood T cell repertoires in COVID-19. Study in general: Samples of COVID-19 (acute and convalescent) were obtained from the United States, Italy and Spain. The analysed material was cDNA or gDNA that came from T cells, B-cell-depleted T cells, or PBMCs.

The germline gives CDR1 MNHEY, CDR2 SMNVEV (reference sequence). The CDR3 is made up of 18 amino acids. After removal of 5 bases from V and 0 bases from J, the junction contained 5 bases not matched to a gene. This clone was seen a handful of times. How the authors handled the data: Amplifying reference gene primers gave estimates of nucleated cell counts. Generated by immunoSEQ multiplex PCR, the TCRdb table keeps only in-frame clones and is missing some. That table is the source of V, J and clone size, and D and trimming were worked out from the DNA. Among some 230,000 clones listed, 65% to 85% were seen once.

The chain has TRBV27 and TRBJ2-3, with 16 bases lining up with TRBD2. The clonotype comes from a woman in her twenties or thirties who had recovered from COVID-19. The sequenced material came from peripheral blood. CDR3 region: CASSRGTSGRASTDTQYF. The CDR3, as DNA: TGTGCCAGCAGTCGAGGGACTAGCGGGAGGGCTAGCACAGATACGCAGTATTTT.